This T cell receptor beta chain was recovered during a study of blood T cell repertoires in COVID-19. In the study overall: Whether acute or convalescent, the COVID-19 samples came from the United States, Italy and Spain. PBMCs, B-cell-depleted T cells, or T cells were the source of the cDNA or gDNA that made up the material.

Authors' data handling: By means of reference gene primer amplification, nucleated cell counts were estimated. Assay used: immunoSEQ multiplex PCR; TCRdb lists only in-frame clones, some missing. V, J and clone size are taken as reported in that table, and D and trimming were inferred from the DNA itself. The table has about 110,000 clones, more than 65% seen once. The clonotype originates from a woman of 80 years or more with acute or convalescent COVID-19. Sequencing used peripheral blood.

The CDR3 coding sequence is TGTGCCAGCAGCCAAGATTCGGGGTTAGGTAATTCACCCCTCCACTTT. Amino acid sequence: CASSQDSGLGNSPLHF. The chain recombines TRBV14 with TRBJ1-6, with D unclear. V was pared by 0 bases and J by 6 bases, with 12 bases between. This CDR3 is built from 16 residues. Germline assignment: CDR1 SGHDN and CDR2 FVKESK. Full variable domain (missing parts from reference TRBV14 and TRBJ1-6): EAGVTQFPSHSVIEKGQTVTLRCDPISGHDNLYWYRRVMGKEIKFLLHFVKESKQDESGMPNNRFLAERTGGTYSTLKVQPAELEDSGVYFCASSQDSGLGNSPLHFGNGTRLTVT.